What follows are 31 T cell receptor beta chains derived from one specimen sequenced in a study of blood T cell repertoires in COVID-19. Produced via immunoSEQ multiplex PCR; TCRdb's table is partial and in-frame only. The profile shows about 130,000 clones, around 83% of them singletons. The material sequenced was peripheral blood. The receptors were sampled from a woman older than 75 with acute or convalescent COVID-19.

The rearrangement links TRBV4-1 to TRBJ2-3; 14 nucleotides line up with TRBD2. The CDR3 covers 17 residues. Germline V gives CDR1 MGHRA, CDR2 YSYEKL. With 0 bases clipped from V and 5 bases from J, the junction kept 4 bases outside the gene matches. Here the CDR3 DNA reads TGCGCCAGCAGCCAAGAAGGTGGACTAGCGGGAGGAGATACGCAGTATTTT. Protein: CASSQEGGLAGGDTQYF.

V usage is TRBV19 and J usage is TRBJ1-5; 7 bases align to TRBD1. The CDR3 is 18 amino acids. Germline CDR1 reads LNHDA; CDR2 reads SQIVND (reference sequence). J gave up 0 bases and V 7 bases, and 15 bases lay outside the gene matches. Here the CDR3 reads CASTASRQGVTSNQPQHF. CDR3 DNA: TGTGCCAGTACCGCCTCGAGACAGGGAGTAACTAGCAATCAGCCCCAGCATTTT.

The genes are TRBV20-1 and TRBJ1-4, with a weak D call TRBD1 (6 bases). The CDR3 covers 13 residues. The germline V gene has CDR1 DFQATT and CDR2 SNEGSKA (reference sequence). Trimming cost V 6 bases and J 2 bases, with 10 bases left between them. The CDR3 spells CSASGQTNEKLFF. CDR3 nucleotides: TGCAGTGCCAGTGGACAGACTAATGAAAAACTGTTTTTT.

This clone occurred a few times. This sequence joins TRBV19 and TRBJ2-6, with a tentative D call TRBD2 (6 bases). The CDR3 consists of 16 residues. CDR1 and CDR2 from the germline V gene are LNHDA and SQIVND (reference sequence). Trimming removed 1 base at V and 0 bases at J, with 7 bases between. CDR3 residues: CASSIVGGSGANVLTF. CDR3 in DNA: TGTGCCAGTAGTATAGTGGGGGGCTCTGGGGCCAACGTCCTGACTTTC.

The rearrangement links TRBV27 to TRBJ2-1; D is uncertain. V gave up 5 bases and J gave up 7 bases, with 6 bases separating them. The germline V gene encodes CDR1 MNHEY and CDR2 SMNVEV (reference sequence). The CDR3 contains 11 residues. CDR3 protein: CASSARNEQFF. The CDR3 DNA is TGTGCCAGCAGTGCCCGGAATGAGCAGTTCTTC.

V is TRBV19 and J is TRBJ1-1, with D possibly TRBD1 on 6 matching bases. The CDR3 spans 14 residues. Per germline, CDR1 LNHDA and CDR2 SQIVND (reference sequence). The V gene lost 5 bases and the J gene lost 1 base, with 11 bases spanning the gap. The CDR3 DNA reads as TGTGCCAGTAGTCCGGCGACAGGGAACACTGAAGCTTTCTTT. This sequence encodes CASSPATGNTEAFF.

The rearrangement joins TRBV6-6 to TRBJ2-1; TRBD2 aligns across 10 bases. The CDR3 length is 15 residues. Germline CDR1 and CDR2: MNHNY and SVGAGI (reference sequence). The V and J ends lost 5 bases and 8 bases, in that order; junction bases with no gene match: 9. CDR3 nucleotides: TGTGCCAGCAGTAATCCTAGCGGGGGTAGGGATGAGCAGTTCTTC. Its protein product is CASSNPSGGRDEQFF.

The V gene is TRBV2, the J gene TRBJ1-2; 8 bases agree with TRBD1. Trimming removed 8 bases from V and 1 base from J; junction bases left unmatched: 6. Germline V lookup: CDR1 SNHLY, CDR2 FYNNEI. CDR3 length: 14 amino acids. The CDR3 loop reads CASSGTGYNYGYTF. The CDR3 DNA reads as TGTGCCAGCTCGGGGACAGGATATAACTATGGCTACACCTTC.

The V gene is TRBV5-1, the J gene TRBJ1-3; tentatively, D is TRBD1 (6 bases). The germline V gene has CDR1 SGHRS and CDR2 YFSETQ. The CDR3 consists of 15 residues. Trimming shortened V by 1 base and J by 8 bases, and 16 bases separated the two germline ends. The CDR3 protein is CASSLWGGHGDTIYF. The CDR3 DNA sequence: TGCGCCAGCAGCTTGTGGGGGGGCCACGGGGACACCATATATTTT.

In regard to this clone: The identical CDR3 is also encoded by other nucleotide sequences in the sample. V is TRBV5-4 and J is TRBJ1-2; 9 nucleotides agree with TRBD1. The CDR3 loop spans 14 amino acids. Germline V CDR1 and CDR2: SGHNT, YYREEE (reference sequence). V lost 4 bases to trimming and J lost 3 bases; unmatched junction nucleotides: 4. In DNA form, the CDR3 reads TGTGCCAGCAGCCCGGGACAGGGTGACTATGGCTACACCTTC. Protein: CASSPGQGDYGYTF.

Worth noting for this clone: Other DNA sequences in this specimen translate into the identical CDR3. The chain employs TRBV12-3 or TRBV12-4 and TRBJ1-5; TRBD1 matches at 7 bases. The length of the CDR3 is 13 residues. V shed 6 bases, J shed 2 bases, and the junction held 1 base outside the gene matches. In DNA form, the CDR3 reads TGTGCCAGCAGGGGGACAGGCAATCAGCCCCAGCATTTT. Its protein product is CASRGTGNQPQHF.

This clone was seen a handful of times. CDR3 nucleotides: TGTGCCATCAAGATCATCGGGCAGGGCATCAACGAGCAGTACTTC. Its translation: CAIKIIGQGINEQYF. J is TRBJ2-7 and V is TRBV10-3; TRBD1 is a possible D gene (5 bases). The germline V gene has CDR1 ENHRY and CDR2 SYGVKD. The CDR3 is made up of 15 amino acids. V dropped 7 bases and J dropped 5 bases, with 21 bases sitting between them.

Only a few counts were recorded for this clone. The V and J genes are TRBV7-9 and TRBJ1-2; 10 bases fit TRBD1. V was pared by 4 bases and J by 5 bases, with 4 bases of the junction left unmatched. This CDR3 is 14 amino acids long. The germline V gene encodes CDR1 SEHNR and CDR2 FQNEAQ (reference sequence). CDR3 protein: CASSSDRGLYGYTF. As DNA, the CDR3 is TGTGCCAGCAGCTCTGACAGGGGGCTATATGGCTACACCTTC.

V and J are TRBV5-6 and TRBJ1-2; D possibly corresponds to TRBD1 (6 bases). Germline V gives CDR1 SGHDT, CDR2 YYEEEE. The CDR3 loop spans 13 amino acids. Between the trimmed V and J ends, which lost 5 bases and 8 bases, there was a span of 16 bases. The CDR3 spells CASSIGGARGYTF. The CDR3 coding sequence is TGTGCCAGCAGTATTGGGGGCGCTAGGGGCTACACCTTC.

The rearrangement uses TRBV2 and TRBJ1-4, with D possibly matching TRBD1 (5 bases). Trimming took 7 bases from V and 7 from J, leaving 10 bases between them. The V gene's germline CDR1 is SNHLY and CDR2 FYNNEI. The CDR3 spans 12 residues. The CDR3 is CASTEGSEKLFF. CDR3 DNA sequence: TGTGCCAGCACGGAGGGGAGTGAAAAACTGTTTTTT.

V is TRBV27 and J is TRBJ1-5; unclear D gene. CDR1 MNHEY and CDR2 SMNVEV come from the germline V gene (reference sequence). Trimming cost V 6 bases and J 4 bases, with 10 bases left between them. The CDR3 spans 13 residues. The CDR3 loop is CASSPHGNQPQHF. CDR3 nucleotides: TGTGCCAGCAGCCCTCACGGGAATCAGCCCCAGCATTTT.

The chain carries TRBV6-5 and TRBJ2-7; 11 nucleotides match TRBD1. Germline assignment: CDR1 MNHEY and CDR2 SVGAGI. The trim removed 10 bases at V and 5 bases at J, leaving 7 bases unmatched. The CDR3 extends over 13 amino acids. CDR3 sequence (DNA): TGTGCCACCGAGGGACAGGGGGGCCACGAGCAGTACTTC. This codes for CATEGQGGHEQYF.

The chain links TRBV29-1 to TRBJ1-1; tentative D call: TRBD1 (5 bases). Germline V gene data show CDR1 as SQVTM and CDR2 as ANQGSEA. Trimming left V 6 bases short and J 2 bases short, with 13 bases between. The CDR3 extends over 13 amino acids. The CDR3 nucleotides read TGCAGCGTGGGGATGGGGGGAAACACTGAAGCTTTCTTT. It specifies CSVGMGGNTEAFF.

V usage is TRBV11-3 and J usage is TRBJ1-1; D might be TRBD1 (6 bases). Germline CDR1 is SGHNT and CDR2 is YENEEA. The CDR3 is made up of 15 amino acids. V lost 4 bases, J lost 1 base, and 13 bases lay in between. The DNA for the CDR3 is TGTGCCAGCAGCTCCCAGACAGGCCCGAACACTGAAGCTTTCTTT. Protein: CASSSQTGPNTEAFF.

The rearrangement links TRBV10-3 to TRBJ2-5; D is perhaps TRBD2 (7 bases). V lost 11 bases and J lost 5, with 27 bases in between. Germline V gene lookup returns CDR1 ENHRY and CDR2 SYGVKD. The CDR3 sequence is 16 residues long. The CDR3, as DNA: TGTGCCCCCCTTCTGGTGGGGGGGGCGCGGGGGGAGACCCAGTACTTC. Residues: CAPLLVGGARGETQYF.

This chain joins TRBV2 and TRBJ1-1; 9 bases are a match to TRBD1. The CDR3 covers 14 residues. CDR1 and CDR2 (germline): SNHLY, FYNNEI. J gave up 5 bases and V 2 bases, and 3 bases lay outside the gene matches. CDR3 sequence: CASSETGGRTEAFF. The CDR3 nucleotides read TGTGCCAGCAGTGAAACAGGGGGCAGGACTGAAGCTTTCTTT.

This rearrangement joins TRBV3-1 (or the pseudogene TRBV3-2) to TRBJ1-6, with D tentatively TRBD1 (6 bases). The CDR3 contains 16 residues. Germline CDR1 is LGHDT and CDR2 is YNNKEL (reference sequence). V was clipped by 1 base and J by 10 bases, with 17 bases between them. Here the CDR3 DNA reads TGTGCCAGCAGCCAAGGAGGACAGCGGTTCGGCTCACCCCTCCACTTT. It is translated as CASSQGGQRFGSPLHF.

CDR3 sequence (DNA): TGTGCCAGCAGGGGGAATTTGGACAGCACTGAAGCTTTCTTT. Its protein product is CASRGNLDSTEAFF. This rearrangement joins TRBV6-4 to TRBJ1-1; D is perhaps TRBD1 (6 bases). This CDR3 contains 14 residues. The ends were cut back, 6 bases at V and 4 bases at J, with 15 bases in the middle. Germline V lookup: CDR1 MRHNA, CDR2 SNTAGT.

This chain joins TRBV7-3 and TRBJ2-5, with 7 bases that match TRBD1. The CDR3 is 15 amino acids. J gave up 5 bases and V 5 bases, and 11 bases lay outside the gene matches. Germline V gives CDR1 SGHTA, CDR2 FQGTGA. The CDR3 sequence is CASSPTGQFGETQYF. The CDR3 DNA reads TGTGCCAGCAGCCCAACGGGACAGTTTGGGGAGACCCAGTACTTC.

This chain uses TRBV5-1 with TRBJ1-2; D ambiguous. The ends were cut back, 0 bases at V and 2 bases at J, with 5 bases in the middle. Germline CDR1 reads SGHRS; CDR2 reads YFSETQ. CDR3 length: 13 residues. The CDR3 coding sequence is TGCGCCAGCAGCTTGGACACAAACTATGGCTACACCTTC. This translates into CASSLDTNYGYTF. Full variable domain (rest looked up from reference TRBV5-1 and TRBJ1-2): KAGVTQTPRYLIKTRGQQVTLSCSPISGHRSVSWYQQTPGQGLQFLFEYFSETQRNKGNFPGRFSGRQFSNSRSEMNVSTLELGDSALYLCASSLDTNYGYTFGSGTRLTVV.

This chain connects TRBV2 to TRBJ1-3; D is ambiguous. The V gene lost 4 bases and the J gene lost 4 bases, with 14 bases spanning the gap. This CDR3 spans 15 amino acids. Germline-derived CDR1 and CDR2 are SNHLY and FYNNEI. This CDR3 is CASSAGGSIGNTIYF. CDR3 sequence (DNA): TGTGCCAGCAGTGCAGGCGGGTCGATCGGAAACACCATATATTTT.

The rearrangement links TRBV7-2 to TRBJ1-1; D unresolved. Looked up from germline, CDR1 is SGHTA and CDR2 is FQGNSA. There are 15 residues in the CDR3. V lost 6 bases and J 1 base, leaving 15 bases between the germline ends. For the CDR3, the DNA is TGTGCCAGCAGGGTACAAAGCTGGGCGAACACTGAAGCTTTCTTT. Translated: CASRVQSWANTEAFF.

The gene calls are TRBV24-1 and TRBJ2-7; 7 positions agree with TRBD2. The V segment lost 2 bases and the J segment 5 bases; nucleotides outside the gene matches: 2. Germline CDR1 reads KGHDR; CDR2 reads SFDVKD. The CDR3 sequence is 13 residues long. The chain's CDR3 is CATSDSGTNEQYF. The CDR3 coding sequence is TGTGCCACCAGTGATTCTGGGACTAACGAGCAGTACTTC.

The chain employs TRBV5-8 and TRBJ2-5, with a possible D match to TRBD2 (5 bases). The CDR3 runs 15 residues. The germline gives CDR1 SGHTS, CDR2 YDEGEE. V was clipped by 4 bases and J by 1 base, with 14 bases between them. CDR3 coding DNA: TGTGCCAGCAGCCCGGGCCTCCGGGGCCAAGAGACCCAGTACTTC. Amino acids: CASSPGLRGQETQYF.

This clone has a handful of counts. The V gene is TRBV4-3, the J gene TRBJ1-4; TRBD1 aligns across 10 bases. The CDR3 has 17 amino acids. Trimming took 0 bases from V and 5 from J; bases not matched to a gene: 6. The germline CDR1 and CDR2 sequences are LGHNA and YSLEER. The CDR3 loop reads CASSQDVGDRGNEKLFF. DNA of the CDR3: TGCGCCAGCAGCCAAGATGTAGGGGACAGGGGAAATGAAAAACTGTTTTTT.

This clone was counted a single time. The chain recombines TRBV7-8 with TRBJ2-3; D unclear. This CDR3 is built from 14 residues. V lost 3 bases to trimming and J lost 0 bases, with 7 bases between them. Germline loops: CDR1 SGHVS, CDR2 FQNEAQ. The CDR3 spells CASSLAKSTDTQYF. In DNA, the CDR3 is TGTGCCAGCAGCTTGGCAAAGAGCACAGATACGCAGTATTTT.